This T cell receptor (beta chain) stems from a study of siplizumab effects on memory and regulatory T cells. Here immunoSEQ multiplex PCR was the method, and the copy in TCRdb shows in-frame clones only, minus some. The sample yields about 85,000 clones, 95% seen once. Germline V gene data show CDR1 as SGHVS and CDR2 as FNYEAQ. There are 12 residues in the CDR3. Trimming took off 5 bases at V and 5 bases at J, with 9 bases between the two ends. Sequencing input: CD8+ T cells sorted from blood. This sequence joins TRBV7-6 and TRBJ2-5; tentatively, D is TRBD1 (6 bases). The sequence was obtained from a human donor in good health. This chain's CDR3 is CASSQGFETQYF. The CDR3 nucleotides read TGTGCCAGCAGCCAGGGGTTTGAGACCCAGTACTTC. The full variable domain, in which reference TRBV7-6 and TRBJ2-5 provide the parts outside the CDR3, is GAGVSQSPRYKVTKRGQDVALRCDPISGHVSLYWYRQALGQGPEFLTYFNYEAQQDKSGLPNDRFSAERPEGSISTLTIQRTEQRDSAMYRCASSQGFETQYFGPGTRLLVL.